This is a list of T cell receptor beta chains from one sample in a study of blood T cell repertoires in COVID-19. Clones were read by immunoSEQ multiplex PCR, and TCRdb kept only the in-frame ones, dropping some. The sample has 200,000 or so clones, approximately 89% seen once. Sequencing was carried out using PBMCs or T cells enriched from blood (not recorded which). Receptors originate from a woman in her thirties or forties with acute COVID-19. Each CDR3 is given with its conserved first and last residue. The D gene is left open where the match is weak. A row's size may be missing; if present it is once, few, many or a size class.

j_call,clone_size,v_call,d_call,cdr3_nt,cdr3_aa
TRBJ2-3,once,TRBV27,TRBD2,TGTGCCAGCAGTTTACGTGGGACCCTAGCGGGCCGCACAGATACGCAGTATTTT,CASSLRGTLAGRTDTQYF
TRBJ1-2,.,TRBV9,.,TGTGCCAGCAGAGGAGATGGCTACACCTTC,CASRGDGYTF
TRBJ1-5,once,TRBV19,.,TGTGCCAGTAGTATAGTGGCAGATACCAATCAGCCCCAGCATTTT,CASSIVADTNQPQHF
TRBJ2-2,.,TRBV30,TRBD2,TGTGCCTGGAGTGTGTCGGGACTAGCTCTCCCCCGCGGCGGGGAGCTGTTTTTT,CAWSVSGLALPRGGELFF
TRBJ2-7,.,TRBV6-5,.,TGTGCCAGCAGTAGGCCGACGGGGTCCGAGAACGAGCAGTACTTC,CASSRPTGSENEQYF
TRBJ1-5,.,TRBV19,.,TGTGCCAGTAGTACCCTGGACAGATATCAGCCCCAGCATTTT,CASSTLDRYQPQHF
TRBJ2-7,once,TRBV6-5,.,TGTGCCAGCAACCCGGGGGGCGCCTACTACGAGCAGTACTTC,CASNPGGAYYEQYF
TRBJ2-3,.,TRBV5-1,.,TGCGCCAGCAGCCGGGACGGGGGAGTGGTAGATACGCAGTATTTT,CASSRDGGVVDTQYF
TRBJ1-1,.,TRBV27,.,TGTGCCAGCAGTCCGTCCCAGGGGTCGAACACTGAAGCTTTCTTT,CASSPSQGSNTEAFF
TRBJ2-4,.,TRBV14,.,TGTGCCAGCAGCCAAGATGGCGCAGGAGGAGCCAAAAACATTCAGTACTTC,CASSQDGAGGAKNIQYF
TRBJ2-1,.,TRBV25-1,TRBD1,TGTGCCAGCAGGTTTGGGGGACAGGTAAACAATGAGCAGTTCTTC,CASRFGGQVNNEQFF
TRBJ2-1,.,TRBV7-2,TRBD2,TGTGCCAGCAGCTTCCAGACTAGCGGCTACAATGAGCAGTTCTTC,CASSFQTSGYNEQFF
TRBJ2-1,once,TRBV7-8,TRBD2,TGTGCCAGCAGCCCCGGACTAGCGGACAACTACAATGAGCAGTTCTTC,CASSPGLADNYNEQFF
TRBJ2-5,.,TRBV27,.,TGTGCCAGCAGTTTATTGGGGCAAAGGGAGACCCAGTACTTC,CASSLLGQRETQYF
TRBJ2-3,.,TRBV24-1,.,TGTGCCACCAGTGTTGCGGGCTTCACAGATACGCAGTATTTT,CATSVAGFTDTQYF
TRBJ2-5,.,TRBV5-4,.,TGTGCCAGCAGCTTGGCTGGGGCCCCAGAGACCCAGTACTTC,CASSLAGAPETQYF
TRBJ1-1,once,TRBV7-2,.,TGTGCCACCAAGCAGAGACAGGCCACTGAAGCTTTCTTT,CATKQRQATEAFF
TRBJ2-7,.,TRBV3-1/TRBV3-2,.,TGTGCCAGCAGCCAATTCTTAGCTGGGGGCGCGTTAGACGAGCAGTACTTC,CASSQFLAGGALDEQYF
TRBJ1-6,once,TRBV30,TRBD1,TGTGCCTGGAGACCGCCGGGACAGCTTAGTTCACCCCTCCACTTT,CAWRPPGQLSSPLHF
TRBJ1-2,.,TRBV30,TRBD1,TGTGCCTGGATGGGACAGGGGGTAGGGAACTATGGCTACACCTTC,CAWMGQGVGNYGYTF
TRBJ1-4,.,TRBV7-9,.,TGTGCCAGCAGCGGCCGTGGACAGAATGAAAAACTGTTTTTT,CASSGRGQNEKLFF
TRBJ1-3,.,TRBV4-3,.,TGCGCCAGCAGCCCTAGTCGGGGGGCGTCTGGAAACACCATATATTTT,CASSPSRGASGNTIYF
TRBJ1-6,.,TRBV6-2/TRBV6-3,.,TGTGCCAGCAGTTACTCTTCTGGGGGGTATTCACCCCTCCACTTT,CASSYSSGGYSPLHF
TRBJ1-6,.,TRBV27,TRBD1,TGTGCCAGCAGCAACCTCAAAGACAGGGGTAATTCACCCCTCCACTTT,CASSNLKDRGNSPLHF
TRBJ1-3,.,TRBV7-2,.,TGTGCCAGCAGCTTAGGGGCCTCCCCAATCGGAAACACCATATATTTT,CASSLGASPIGNTIYF
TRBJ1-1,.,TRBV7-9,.,TGTGCCAGCACCCGGGACACGAACACTGAAGCTTTCTTT,CASTRDTNTEAFF
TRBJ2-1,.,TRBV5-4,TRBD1,TGTGCCAGCAGCTTGGTGAAAAAGACAGGGGTAGGGAATGAGCAGTTCTTC,CASSLVKKTGVGNEQFF
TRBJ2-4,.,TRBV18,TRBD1,TGTGCCAGCTCACCTAGGGAGACAGGGGGGACGAGAAACATTCAGTACTTC,CASSPRETGGTRNIQYF
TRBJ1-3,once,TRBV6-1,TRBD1,TGTGCCAGCAGTGAAGGGGACAGCTCTGGAAACACCATATATTTT,CASSEGDSSGNTIYF
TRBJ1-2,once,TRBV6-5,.,TGTGCCAGCAGTTCAGGGCAGCTATATGGCTACACCTTC,CASSSGQLYGYTF
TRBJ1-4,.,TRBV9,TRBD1,TGTGCCAGCAGCGGGACCGGGACAGGGGATGAAAAACTGTTTTTT,CASSGTGTGDEKLFF
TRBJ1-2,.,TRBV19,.,TGTGCCAGTAGAAACAGGCCCAACTATGGCTACACCTTC,CASRNRPNYGYTF
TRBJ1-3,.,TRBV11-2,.,TGTGCCAGCAGCTCAATTCCCGGAAACACCATATATTTT,CASSSIPGNTIYF